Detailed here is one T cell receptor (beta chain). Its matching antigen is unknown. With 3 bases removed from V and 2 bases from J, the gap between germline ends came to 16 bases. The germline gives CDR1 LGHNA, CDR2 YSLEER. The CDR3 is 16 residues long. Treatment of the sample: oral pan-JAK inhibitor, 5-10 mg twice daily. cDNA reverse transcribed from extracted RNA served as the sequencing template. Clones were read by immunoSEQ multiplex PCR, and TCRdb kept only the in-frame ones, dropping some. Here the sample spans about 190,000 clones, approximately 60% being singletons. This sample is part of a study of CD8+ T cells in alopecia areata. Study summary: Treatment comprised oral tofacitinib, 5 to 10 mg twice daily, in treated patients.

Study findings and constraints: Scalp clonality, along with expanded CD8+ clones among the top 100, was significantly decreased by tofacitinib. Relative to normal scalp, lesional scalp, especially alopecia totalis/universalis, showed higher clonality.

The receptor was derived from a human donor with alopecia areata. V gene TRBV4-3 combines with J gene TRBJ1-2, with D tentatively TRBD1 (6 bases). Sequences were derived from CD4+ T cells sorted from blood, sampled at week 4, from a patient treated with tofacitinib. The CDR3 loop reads CASSQAVGQGNYGYTF. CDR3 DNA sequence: TGCGCCAGCAGCCAGGCGGTGGGGCAGGGGAACTATGGCTACACCTTC.